Listed here is a single TCR beta chain. Original data processing: Using reference gene primer amplification, nucleated cell counts were estimated. Method: immunoSEQ multiplex PCR; TCRdb's copy keeps in-frame clones and lacks some. V and J calls and clone size are those listed in that table; D and trimming were worked out from the DNA. The repertoire has 400,000 or so clones, around 87% of them found once; the top ten carry around 1.9%. The data derive from a study of blood T cell repertoires in COVID-19. Study overall: Recovered status in Cohort 3 required two negative PCRs, clearance, or symptom resolution. From the United States, Italy and Spain came samples of acute and convalescent COVID-19.

V was clipped by 7 bases and J by 8 bases, with 17 bases between them. From germline, CDR1 is MNHEY and CDR2 SVGAGI. This CDR3 contains 13 residues. Sequencing was performed on PBMCs or T cells enriched from blood (not recorded which). This clonotype was sampled from a man aged 35-49 years in a cohort exposed to, infected with or recovered from COVID-19 (not recorded which). The gene calls are TRBV6-5 and TRBJ1-1; D not resolved. This CDR3 is CASNPTRGNEAFF. Here the CDR3 DNA reads TGTGCCAGCAATCCAACCCGGGGAAACGAAGCTTTCTTT.